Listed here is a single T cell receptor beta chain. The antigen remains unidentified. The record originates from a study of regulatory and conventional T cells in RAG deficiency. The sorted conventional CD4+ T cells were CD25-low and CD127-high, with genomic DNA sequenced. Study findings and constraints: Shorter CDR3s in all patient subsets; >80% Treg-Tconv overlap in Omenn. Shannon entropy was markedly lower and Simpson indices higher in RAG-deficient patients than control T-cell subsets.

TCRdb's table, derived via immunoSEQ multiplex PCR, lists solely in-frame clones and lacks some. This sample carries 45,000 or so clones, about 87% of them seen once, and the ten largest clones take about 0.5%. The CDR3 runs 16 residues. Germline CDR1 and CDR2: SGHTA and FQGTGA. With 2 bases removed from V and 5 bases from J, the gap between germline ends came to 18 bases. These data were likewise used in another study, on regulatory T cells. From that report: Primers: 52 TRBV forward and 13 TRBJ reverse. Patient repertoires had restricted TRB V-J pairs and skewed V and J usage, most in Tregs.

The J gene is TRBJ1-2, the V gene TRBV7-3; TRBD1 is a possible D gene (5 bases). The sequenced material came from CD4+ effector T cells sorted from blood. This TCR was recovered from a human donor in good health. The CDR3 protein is CASSLASGTASYGYTF. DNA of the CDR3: TGTGCCAGCAGCTTAGCCTCCGGGACGGCCTCATATGGCTACACCTTC. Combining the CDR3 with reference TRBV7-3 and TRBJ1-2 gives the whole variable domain GAGVSQTPSNKVTEKGKYVELRCDPISGHTALYWYRQSLGQGPEFLIYFQGTGAADDSGLPNDRFFAVRPEGSVSTLKIQRTERGDSAVYLCASSLASGTASYGYTFGSGTRLTVV.